Shown below are 26 T cell receptor beta chains from a single sample sequenced in a study of T cell responses to AZD1222 COVID-19 vaccine. Method: immunoSEQ multiplex PCR; TCRdb's copy keeps in-frame clones and lacks some. The sample carries 150,000 or so clones, around 93% recorded once. This specimen consisted of peripheral blood, obtained on day 0 of AZD1222 vaccination. These receptors were taken from an adult in good health.

The CDR3 sequence: CASSLSSGRVEQFF. In nucleotides, the CDR3 is TGTGCCAGCTCACTTTCTAGCGGGAGGGTTGAGCAGTTCTTC. The V and J genes are TRBV18 and TRBJ2-1, with 12 positions matching TRBD2. Germline CDR1 KGHSH, CDR2 LQKENI. The CDR3 runs 14 residues. The trim removed 4 bases at V and 9 bases at J, leaving 4 bases unmatched.

The chain recombines TRBV11-1 with TRBJ2-3; no clear D. Trimming pared 5 bases from V and 2 bases from J, leaving 11 bases between. Looked up from germline, CDR1 is SGHAT and CDR2 is FQDESV (reference sequence). The CDR3 runs to 14 residues. CDR3 sequence (DNA): TGTGCCAGCAGCGCTAGAGTCGACACAGATACGCAGTATTTT. This sequence encodes CASSARVDTDTQYF.

The chain recombines TRBV10-3 with TRBJ1-4; D is possibly TRBD1 (5 bases). Trimming shortened V by 6 bases and J by 5 bases, and 10 bases separated the two germline ends. In germline, CDR1 is ENHRY, CDR2 SYGVKD. The CDR3 covers 13 residues. The CDR3 sequence: CAIRRQRNEKLFF. CDR3 nucleotides: TGTGCCATCAGACGACAGAGAAATGAAAAACTGTTTTTT.

V gene TRBV5-1 combines with J gene TRBJ2-5; 11 nucleotides align to TRBD2. The CDR3 sequence is 16 residues long. Trimming removed 0 bases from V and 2 bases from J; junction bases left unmatched: 3. The germline V gene has CDR1 SGHRS and CDR2 YFSETQ. The CDR3 loop reads CASSLGIAGGQETQYF. The CDR3 region has the DNA TGCGCCAGCAGCTTGGGGATAGCGGGGGGGCAAGAGACCCAGTACTTC.

Here the CDR3 reads CASSPGQGNQPQHF. As DNA, the CDR3 is TGTGCCAGCAGCCCGGGGCAGGGCAATCAGCCCCAGCATTTT. V and J are TRBV27 and TRBJ1-5; possibly TRBD1 for D (5 bases). The V gene's germline CDR1 is MNHEY and CDR2 SMNVEV (reference sequence). V shed 6 bases and J shed 2 bases, with 11 bases lying between them. The CDR3 covers 14 residues.

The chain carries TRBV18 and TRBJ1-2, with 12 bases aligning to TRBD1. This CDR3 is built from 16 residues. The germline V gene has CDR1 KGHSH and CDR2 LQKENI. The junction had 11 bases not matched to a gene; V was cut back by 6 bases and J by 6 bases. The CDR3 spells CASSPDPGQGADGYTF. The CDR3 DNA reads TGTGCCAGCTCCCCTGATCCGGGACAGGGGGCTGATGGCTACACCTTC.

The rearrangement uses TRBV7-2 and TRBJ2-1; D may be TRBD1 (5 bases). Trimming took off 4 bases at V and 2 bases at J, with 12 bases between the two ends. Germline values: CDR1 SGHTA, CDR2 FQGNSA. The CDR3 extends over 15 amino acids. CDR3 coding DNA: TGTGCCAGCAGCTACGGAGAACAGGCCTACAATGAGCAGTTCTTC. Translating it yields CASSYGEQAYNEQFF.

V gene TRBV7-6 combines with J gene TRBJ1-1; 8 bases map to TRBD1. Germline CDR1 and CDR2: SGHVS and FNYEAQ. V dropped 1 base and J dropped 3; count of bases not matched to a gene: 10. The CDR3 has 17 residues. The chain's CDR3 is CASSLDRQGLLDTEAFF. CDR3 in DNA: TGTGCCAGCAGCTTAGATAGACAGGGGCTTTTGGACACTGAAGCTTTCTTT.

The chain joins TRBV5-1 to TRBJ2-5; the D call may be TRBD1 or TRBD2 (6 bases each). Trimming stripped 4 bases from V and 1 base from J, with 17 bases between. From germline, CDR1 is SGHRS and CDR2 YFSETQ. This CDR3 contains 16 residues. CDR3: CASSPLSEGGQETQYF. In DNA, the CDR3 is TGCGCCAGCAGCCCCTTGTCTGAGGGGGGCCAAGAGACCCAGTACTTC.

V usage is TRBV7-2 and J usage is TRBJ1-3; D gene ambiguous. V dropped 1 base and J dropped 0 bases, with 13 bases sitting between them. Per germline, CDR1 SGHTA and CDR2 FQGNSA. The CDR3 covers 17 residues. This CDR3 reads CASSLDGPARSGNTIYF. Here the CDR3 DNA reads TGTGCCAGCAGCTTAGACGGTCCAGCACGCTCTGGAAACACCATATATTTT. The variable domain in full, completed from reference TRBV7-2 and TRBJ1-3, reads GAGVSQSPSNKVTEKGKDVELRCDPISGHTALYWYRQSLGQGLEFLIYFQGNSAPDKSGLPSDRFSAERTGGSVSTLTIQRTQQEDSAVYLCASSLDGPARSGNTIYFGEGSWLTVV.

This clone was picked up one time. The chain couples TRBV2 to TRBJ1-4; TRBD1 matches at 10 bases. V lost 7 bases and J lost 7; bases outside the gene matches: 9. The CDR3 is 15 residues long. CDR1 is SNHLY, CDR2 FYNNEI, per germline. The chain's CDR3 is CASTVRQGAGEKLFF. The CDR3 DNA sequence: TGTGCCAGCACCGTACGACAGGGGGCGGGTGAAAAACTGTTTTTT.

The chain has TRBV6-5 and TRBJ2-2, with 10 positions matching TRBD2. The CDR3 loop spans 15 amino acids. Per germline, CDR1 MNHEY and CDR2 SVGAGI. V gave up 6 bases and J gave up 4 bases; unmatched junction bases: 5. DNA for the CDR3: TGTGCCAGCAGAACTAGCGGGATAGGCACCGGGGAGCTGTTTTTT. This codes for CASRTSGIGTGELFF.

This clone has only one observation. The rearrangement joins TRBV30 to TRBJ2-7, with D unclear. The CDR3 length is 13 residues. V shed 8 bases and J shed 0 bases, with 14 bases lying between them. The V gene's germline CDR1 is GTSNPN and CDR2 SVGIG (reference sequence). The CDR3 coding sequence is TGTGCCGGGGAAAAGGGAAACTCCTACGAGCAGTACTTC. Translating it yields CAGEKGNSYEQYF.

V is TRBV24-1 and J is TRBJ2-7; 9 bases align to TRBD1. The CDR3 totals 14 residues. Per germline, CDR1 KGHDR and CDR2 SFDVKD. V trimming: 4 bases; J trimming: 9 bases; junction bases outside the gene matches: 9. The CDR3 DNA sequence: TGTGCCACCAGTGACTCCGGGACAGGGCAAGGGCAGTACTTC. Its protein product is CATSDSGTGQGQYF.

The V and J genes are TRBV6-2 or TRBV6-3 and TRBJ1-1, with D possibly matching TRBD1 (6 bases). The CDR3 spans 14 residues. Looked up from germline, CDR1 is MNHEY and CDR2 is SVGEGT. Trimming took off 5 bases at V and 4 bases at J, with 14 bases between the two ends. The CDR3 spells CASSARGLGTEAFF. CDR3 DNA: TGTGCCAGCAGTGCCAGGGGATTGGGCACTGAAGCTTTCTTT.

The chain has TRBV30 and TRBJ2-7, with D possibly being TRBD1 or TRBD2 (5 bases each). Between the trimmed V and J ends, which lost 5 bases and 3 bases, there was a span of 14 bases. Germline-derived CDR1 and CDR2 are GTSNPN and SVGIG (reference sequence). CDR3 length: 13 residues. CDR3: CAWLGPPGYEQYF. CDR3 bases: TGTGCCTGGTTGGGACCTCCGGGCTACGAGCAGTACTTC.

CDR3 nucleotide sequence: TGTGCCAGCAGCCATCCCAACTCCTACGAGCAGTACTTC. Protein sequence: CASSHPNSYEQYF. V and J are TRBV3-1 (or the pseudogene TRBV3-2) and TRBJ2-7; D unclear. The ends were cut back, 3 bases at V and 0 bases at J, with 6 bases in the middle. The CDR3 is 13 residues long. CDR1 is LGHDT, CDR2 YNNKEL, per germline (reference sequence).

J is TRBJ1-2 and V is TRBV20-1; D is perhaps TRBD1 (5 bases). Germline values: CDR1 DFQATT, CDR2 SNEGSKA (reference sequence). The CDR3 consists of 11 residues. V was shortened by 2 bases and J by 7 bases, with 8 bases between the two germline ends. In DNA form, the CDR3 reads TGCAGTGCTAGACAGGGTGTTGGCTACACCTTC. As protein: CSARQGVGYTF.

This chain joins TRBV27 and TRBJ1-5; 8 bases agree with TRBD1. CDR3 length: 15 amino acids. Germline V gene sequence: CDR1 MNHEY, CDR2 SMNVEV (reference sequence). The J segment lost 3 bases and the V segment lost 3 bases, leaving 4 bases of the junction unmatched. The CDR3 region is CASSLYRGINQPQHF. DNA of the CDR3: TGTGCCAGCAGTTTGTACAGGGGGATCAATCAGCCCCAGCATTTT.

This clone was detected only once. The V gene is TRBV6-4, the J gene TRBJ2-7, with 7 bases matching TRBD2. V trimming: 3 bases; J trimming: 0 bases; junction bases outside the gene matches: 11. CDR3 length: 17 amino acids. Germline V gives CDR1 MRHNA, CDR2 SNTAGT. This chain's CDR3 is CASSDTLTSLGSYEQYF. DNA for the CDR3: TGTGCCAGCAGTGATACATTGACTAGCCTCGGCTCCTACGAGCAGTACTTC.

The chain has TRBV5-6 and TRBJ1-4; 10 bases line up with TRBD1. Germline lookup yields CDR1 SGHDT and CDR2 YYEEEE. V shed 2 bases, J shed 7 bases, and the junction held 2 bases outside the gene matches. CDR3 length equals 14 residues. CDR3: CASSFGTGAEKLFF. CDR3 coding DNA: TGTGCCAGCAGCTTCGGGACAGGGGCTGAAAAACTGTTTTTT. The full variable domain, its missing parts supplied by reference TRBV5-6 and TRBJ1-4, is DAGVTQSPTHLIKTRGQQVTLRCSPKSGHDTVSWYQQALGQGPQFIFQYYEEEERQRGNFPDRFSGHQFPNYSSELNVNALLLGDSALYLCASSFGTGAEKLFFGSGTQLSVL.

The chain uses TRBV4-1 and TRBJ2-3, with 8 bases lining up with TRBD2. The length of the CDR3 is 17 residues. Trimming cost V 1 base and J 0 bases; bases outside gene matches: 6. CDR1 is MGHRA and CDR2 is YSYEKL in the germline V gene. The CDR3 is CASSQGSSGYSTDTQYF. The DNA for the CDR3 is TGCGCCAGCAGCCAAGGCTCTAGCGGGTATAGCACAGATACGCAGTATTTT.

The chain combines TRBV5-1 with TRBJ1-1; the D gene is possibly TRBD1 (6 bases). The germline V gene encodes CDR1 SGHRS and CDR2 YFSETQ. CDR3 length: 14 residues. Trimming took 5 bases from V and 4 from J, leaving 15 bases between them. The CDR3 DNA sequence: TGCGCCAGCAGTCTTGGGTGGGGGGCCACTGAAGCTTTCTTT. Translation: CASSLGWGATEAFF. The full variable domain, its missing parts supplied by reference TRBV5-1 and TRBJ1-1, is KAGVTQTPRYLIKTRGQQVTLSCSPISGHRSVSWYQQTPGQGLQFLFEYFSETQRNKGNFPGRFSGRQFSNSRSEMNVSTLELGDSALYLCASSLGWGATEAFFGQGTRLTVV.

CDR3 sequence: CASSYSSQAQGETQYF. CDR3 nucleotide sequence: TGTGCCAGCAGTTACTCGAGTCAGGCCCAAGGAGAGACCCAGTACTTC. The chain carries TRBV6-2 or TRBV6-3 and TRBJ2-5; no clear D gene. V lost 0 bases to trimming and J lost 4 bases, with 15 bases between them. Per germline, CDR1 MNHEY and CDR2 SVGEGT. The CDR3 is 16 residues long.

V and J are TRBV21-1 and TRBJ2-2; TRBD2, as called in the table, went unchecked against the DNA. TRBV21-1 is flagged as a pseudogene. This CDR3 comprises 15 residues. The CDR3 region has the DNA TGTGCCAGCAGCGCCCCACCGCCGGTGGCCGGGGAGCTGTTTTTT. Protein sequence: CASSAPPPVAGELFF.

The chain carries TRBV28 and TRBJ2-7; 8 bases are shared with TRBD1. In germline, CDR1 is MDHEN, CDR2 SYDVKM. The CDR3 extends over 12 amino acids. V gave up 11 bases and J gave up 5 bases; unmatched junction bases: 8. Here the CDR3 reads CAAGGSANEQYF. The CDR3 bases are TGTGCCGCAGGGGGCTCTGCCAACGAGCAGTACTTC.